The subject of this entry is one T cell receptor (beta chain). This record belongs to a study of STAT5B mutations in CD4+ large granular lymphocyte leukemia. Germline lookup yields CDR1 SGHRS and CDR2 YFSETQ. This CDR3 contains 13 residues. V shed 7 bases and J shed 0 bases, with 7 bases lying between them. Measured with immunoSEQ multiplex PCR; TCRdb has only the in-frame clones, and not every one. The sample contains roughly 32,000 clones, 55% to 80% of which appear only once. The sequence derives from a human donor in good health. The sample taken for sequencing was CD4+ T cells from blood buffy coats. V usage is TRBV5-1 and J usage is TRBJ2-2; D gene unclear. The CDR3 nucleotides read TGCGCCAGCCAGTTAACGAACACCGGGGAGCTGTTTTTT. This translates into CASQLTNTGELFF.